This T cell receptor beta chain was identified during a study of a mutant IDH1 vaccine in newly diagnosed glioma. This CDR3 has 16 residues. V gave up 5 bases and J gave up 8 bases; unmatched junction bases: 10. Germline CDR1 and CDR2: MNHEY and SMNVEV (reference sequence). The repertoire was sequenced with immunoSEQ multiplex PCR; TCRdb's copy has only in-frame clones and lacks some. Of about 130,000 clones in the sample, 80% were seen once. The time point denotes: week 11, during vaccination. Each vaccine dose was 300 ug of mutant IDH1 20-mer peptide, with topical imiquimod. Comments on this clone: Its antigen is unknown.

The material was PBMCs, obtained from a glioma patient whose treatment included an IDH1 peptide vaccine. The J gene is TRBJ2-1, the V gene TRBV27, with 12 bases identical to TRBD2. The clonotype comes from a man aged 40-50 years with glioma. The CDR3 here is CASSHTSGRSGDEQFF. The CDR3 DNA reads TGTGCCAGCAGTCACACTAGCGGGAGGTCCGGGGATGAGCAGTTCTTC.